Listed below are T cell receptor beta chains from one sample, sequenced in a study of PD-1 blockade in mismatch repair-deficient tumors. This table comes from immunoSEQ multiplex PCR, and its TCRdb copy is limited to in-frame clones, with some not included. The sample lists 35,000 or so clones; roughly 81% were seen once. This specimen was peripheral blood, taken 76 weeks after starting pembrolizumab. These TCRs come from an adult with mismatch repair-deficient cancer. Each CDR3 is given with its conserved first and last residue. Fields, in order: J gene, D gene, V gene, clone size, CDR3 DNA, CDR3 protein. The D gene is left open where the match is weak. Some rows have no size entry. The others give once, few or many, or a class for an expanded clone.

TRBJ1-2	TRBD1	TRBV18	few	TGTGCCAGCTCACCAGAGAAAGGGGGCAACTATGGCTACACCTTC	CASSPEKGGNYGYTF
TRBJ2-3	TRBD2	TRBV19	-	TGTGCCAGTAGTTTAAAACGACTAGCGGGGGGCACAGATACGCAGTATTTT	CASSLKRLAGGTDTQYF
TRBJ1-4	-	TRBV15	once	TGTGCCACCAGCAGGGATCGGACAACTAATGAAAAACTGTTTTTT	CATSRDRTTNEKLFF
TRBJ1-2	-	TRBV19	-	TGTGCCAGTAGTGAGGGCGCTTCGATTAACTATGGCTACACCTTC	CASSEGASINYGYTF
TRBJ2-1	TRBD2	TRBV2	-	TGTGCCAGCAGTGGTGCATCGGGAGGGATGGATGAGCAGTTCTTC	CASSGASGGMDEQFF
TRBJ2-7	TRBD2	TRBV14	-	TGTGCCAGCAGCCAAGAATTTACTAGCGGGAGGATTTACGAGCAGTACTTC	CASSQEFTSGRIYEQYF
TRBJ1-4	-	TRBV6-1	-	TGTGCCAGCAGTGAAGCGGAAAGAAGTGAAAAACTGTTTTTT	CASSEAERSEKLFF
TRBJ2-1	-	TRBV15	-	TGTGCCACCAGGACCGGGACCACCCCCTACAATGAGCAGTTCTTC	CATRTGTTPYNEQFF
TRBJ2-7	TRBD2	TRBV7-8	-	TGTGCCAGCAGCTTACTTCGCGGGAGAAGGTCCTACGAGCAGTACTTC	CASSLLRGRRSYEQYF
TRBJ2-7	-	TRBV6-6	-	TGTGCCAGCACCCTAACGGAGACCCAAGAGCAGTACTTC	CASTLTETQEQYF
TRBJ2-7	-	TRBV19	-	TGTGCCAGTAGTATAGATGGGGGCTACGAGCAGTACTTC	CASSIDGGYEQYF
TRBJ2-7	-	TRBV6-1	-	TGTGCCAGCAGTGAAGAGAGAATCTACGAGCAGTACTTC	CASSEERIYEQYF
TRBJ1-1	-	TRBV11-3	-	TGTGCCAGCAGCTCCTCATTGGAAGCTTTCTTT	CASSSSLEAFF
TRBJ2-4	-	TRBV28	-	TGTGCCAGCAGTTTAGACCCCAGCCCCCGAGCCAAAAACATTCAGTACTTC	CASSLDPSPRAKNIQYF
TRBJ1-5	-	TRBV6-1	-	TGTGCCAGCAGTGAAGCGTACACAGGCCTTAATCAGCCCCAGCATTTT	CASSEAYTGLNQPQHF
TRBJ2-7	-	TRBV6-6	-	TGTGCCAGCAGTCAAACAGGGACGGAGCAGTACTTC	CASSQTGTEQYF
TRBJ2-1	-	TRBV6-6	-	TGTGCCAGCAGTTACTCAAGGGAGCAGTTCTTC	CASSYSREQFF
TRBJ2-1	-	TRBV29-1	-	TGCAGCGTTGATTTCTACAATGAGCAGTTCTTC	CSVDFYNEQFF
TRBJ2-7	TRBD2	TRBV5-6	few	TGTGCCAGCAGCTTTCGGGCTAGCGGGCTCTACGAGCAGTACTTC	CASSFRASGLYEQYF
TRBJ2-3	TRBD2	TRBV7-9	-	TGTGCCAGCAGCGCTCCTGGACTAGCGGGAGGGCCAACGCAGTATTTT	CASSAPGLAGGPTQYF
TRBJ2-1	-	TRBV7-5	-	TGTGCCAGAAGCTCTGGGCGATTCAACAATGAGCAGTTCTTC	CARSSGRFNNEQFF
TRBJ2-1	TRBD1	TRBV5-4	-	TGTGCCAGCAGCCGGCAAACAGGGGGTGAGCAGTTCTTC	CASSRQTGGEQFF
TRBJ2-1	-	TRBV6-1	-	TGTGCCAGCAGTGTTGTGGGGGAACACAATGAGCAGTTCTTC	CASSVVGEHNEQFF
TRBJ2-7	-	TRBV7-2	-	TGTGCCAGCAGCTTAGAAGGGGGAGGGCCCAACGAGCAGTACTTC	CASSLEGGGPNEQYF
TRBJ2-7	-	TRBV27	-	TGTGCCAGCGGGGGTGTTTCCTACGAGCAGTACTTC	CASGGVSYEQYF
TRBJ1-1	-	TRBV5-6	-	TGTGCCAGCAGCTTGGTTGGGGGGATGAACACTGAAGCTTTCTTT	CASSLVGGMNTEAFF
TRBJ2-1	-	TRBV19	-	TGTGCCAGTAGTGTCGGACAGAAAAACAATGAGCAGTTCTTC	CASSVGQKNNEQFF
TRBJ2-1	TRBD2	TRBV4-2	-	TGTGCCAGCAGCCAAGATCTTCCCACTAGCGGGAGCAATGAGCAGTTCTTC	CASSQDLPTSGSNEQFF
TRBJ2-7	-	TRBV30	-	TGTGCCTCCCGTCGGGGGAATGGCGAGCAGTACTTC	CASRRGNGEQYF
TRBJ2-5	TRBD2	TRBV5-6	-	TGTGCCAGCAGCTCATGGACTAGCGGGAGCCAAGAGACCCAGTACTTC	CASSSWTSGSQETQYF
TRBJ2-2	TRBD2	TRBV19	-	TGTGCCAGTAGTAAACTCTCCGGGACTAGCGGAAACACCGGGGAGCTGTTTTTT	CASSKLSGTSGNTGELFF
TRBJ2-5	-	TRBV11-3	-	TGTGCCAGCAACAACGCGGCCAGGCAAGAGACCCAGTACTTC	CASNNAARQETQYF
TRBJ2-3	-	TRBV6-5	-	TGTGCCAGCAGCTGGAGGCGCACAGATACGCAGTATTTT	CASSWRRTDTQYF
TRBJ2-1	TRBD2	TRBV7-3	once	TGTGCCAGCAGCTTGACTAGCGGGAGTTATGAGCAGTTCTTC	CASSLTSGSYEQFF
TRBJ2-5	-	TRBV18	-	TGTGCCAGCTCACCAGGCCGGGACACTAAAGAGACCCAGTACTTC	CASSPGRDTKETQYF
TRBJ1-2	TRBD1	TRBV5-1	-	TGCGCCAGCAGCGCCGATACAGGGGGCAGGAATGGCTACACCTTC	CASSADTGGRNGYTF
TRBJ2-1	TRBD2	TRBV6-6	-	TGTGCCAGCAGGAAAACCGGGACTAGCGGGGTGAATGAGCAGTTCTTC	CASRKTGTSGVNEQFF
TRBJ2-2	-	TRBV4-1	once	TGCGCCAGCAGCCAAGGGGCCGACAACACCGGGGAGCTGTTTTTT	CASSQGADNTGELFF
TRBJ1-1	-	TRBV18	once	TGTGCCAGCTCACCAAACCAGGTCGGTGAGAACACTGAAGCTTTCTTT	CASSPNQVGENTEAFF
TRBJ2-3	-	TRBV19	-	TGTGCCAGTAGTATAACAGGGCGACCTAGCACAGATACGCAGTATTTT	CASSITGRPSTDTQYF